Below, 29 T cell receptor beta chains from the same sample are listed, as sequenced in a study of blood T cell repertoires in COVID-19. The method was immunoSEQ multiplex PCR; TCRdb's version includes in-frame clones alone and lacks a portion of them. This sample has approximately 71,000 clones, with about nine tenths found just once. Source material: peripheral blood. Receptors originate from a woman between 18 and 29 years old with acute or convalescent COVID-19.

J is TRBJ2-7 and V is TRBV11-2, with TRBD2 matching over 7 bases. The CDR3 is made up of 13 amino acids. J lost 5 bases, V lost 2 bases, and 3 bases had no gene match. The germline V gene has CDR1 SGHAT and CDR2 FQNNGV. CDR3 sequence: CASSLRGGNEQYF. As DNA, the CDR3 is TGTGCCAGCAGCTTACGGGGAGGGAACGAGCAGTACTTC.

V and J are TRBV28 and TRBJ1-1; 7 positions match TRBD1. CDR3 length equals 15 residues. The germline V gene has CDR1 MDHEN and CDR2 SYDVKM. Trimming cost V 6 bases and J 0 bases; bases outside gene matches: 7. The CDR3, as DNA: TGTGCCAGCAGGATACAGGGGTCCATGAACACTGAAGCTTTCTTT. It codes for CASRIQGSMNTEAFF.

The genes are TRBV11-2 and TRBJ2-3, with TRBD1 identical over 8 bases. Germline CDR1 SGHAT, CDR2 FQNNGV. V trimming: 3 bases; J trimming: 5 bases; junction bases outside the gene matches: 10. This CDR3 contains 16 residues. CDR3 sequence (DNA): TGTGCCAGCAGCTTTCCAGGGGGCGCAGGTCGAGATACGCAGTATTTT. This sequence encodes CASSFPGGAGRDTQYF. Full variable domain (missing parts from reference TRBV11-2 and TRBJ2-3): EAGVAQSPRYKIIEKRQSVAFWCNPISGHATLYWYQQILGQGPKLLIQFQNNGVVDDSQLPKDRFSAERLKGVDSTLKIQPAKLEDSAVYLCASSFPGGAGRDTQYFGPGTRLTVL.

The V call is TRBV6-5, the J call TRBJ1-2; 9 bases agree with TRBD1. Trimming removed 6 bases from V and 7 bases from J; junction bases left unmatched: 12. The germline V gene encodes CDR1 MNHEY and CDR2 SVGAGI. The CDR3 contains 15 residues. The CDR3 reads CASSRQQTGGAGYTF. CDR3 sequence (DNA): TGTGCCAGCAGCCGCCAACAGACAGGGGGGGCTGGCTACACCTTC.

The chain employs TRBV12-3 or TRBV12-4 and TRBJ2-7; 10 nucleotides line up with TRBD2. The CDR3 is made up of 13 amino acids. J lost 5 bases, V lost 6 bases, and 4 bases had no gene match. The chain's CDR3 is CASSSGTSDEQYF. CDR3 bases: TGTGCCAGCAGCTCCGGGACTAGCGACGAGCAGTACTTC.

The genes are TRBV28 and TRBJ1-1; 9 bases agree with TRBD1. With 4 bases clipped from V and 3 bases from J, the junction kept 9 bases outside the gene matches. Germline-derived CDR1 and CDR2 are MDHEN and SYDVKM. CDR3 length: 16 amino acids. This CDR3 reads CASSSGTGSAYTEAFF. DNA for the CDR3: TGTGCCAGCAGTTCCGGGACAGGGAGCGCTTACACTGAAGCTTTCTTT.

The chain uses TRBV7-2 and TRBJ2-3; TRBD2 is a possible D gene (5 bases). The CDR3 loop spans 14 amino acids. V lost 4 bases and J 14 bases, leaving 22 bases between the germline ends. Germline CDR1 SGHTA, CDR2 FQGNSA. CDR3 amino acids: CASSSSSAQRGLYF. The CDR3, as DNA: TGTGCCAGCAGCTCGTCCTCGGCCCAAAGAGGGTTGTATTTT.

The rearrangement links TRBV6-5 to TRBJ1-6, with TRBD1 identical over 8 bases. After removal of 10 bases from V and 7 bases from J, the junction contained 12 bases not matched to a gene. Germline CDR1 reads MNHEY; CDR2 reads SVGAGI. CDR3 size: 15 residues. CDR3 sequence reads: CAMRDGTGFNSPLHF. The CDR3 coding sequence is TGTGCCATGCGCGACGGGACAGGTTTCAATTCACCCCTCCACTTT.

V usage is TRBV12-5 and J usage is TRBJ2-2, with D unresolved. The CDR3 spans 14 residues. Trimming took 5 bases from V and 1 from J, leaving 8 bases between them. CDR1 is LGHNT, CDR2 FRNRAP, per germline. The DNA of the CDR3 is TGTGCTAGTGGTACCCCCAGGAACACCGGGGAGCTGTTTTTT. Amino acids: CASGTPRNTGELFF.

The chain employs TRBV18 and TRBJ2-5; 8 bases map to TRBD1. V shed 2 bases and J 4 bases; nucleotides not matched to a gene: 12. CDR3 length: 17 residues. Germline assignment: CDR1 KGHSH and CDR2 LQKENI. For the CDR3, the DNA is TGTGCCAGCTCACCAGAGGTCCCAGGGGGCGTCGGAGAGACCCAGTACTTC. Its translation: CASSPEVPGGVGETQYF.

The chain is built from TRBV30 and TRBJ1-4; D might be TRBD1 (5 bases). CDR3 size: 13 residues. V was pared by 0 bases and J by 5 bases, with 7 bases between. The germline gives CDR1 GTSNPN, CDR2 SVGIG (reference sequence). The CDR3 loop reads CAWSVQANEKLFF. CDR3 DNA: TGTGCCTGGAGTGTACAGGCCAATGAAAAACTGTTTTTT.

The CDR3 region is CASSGQGLDNEKLFF. CDR3 sequence (DNA): TGTGCCAGCAGTGGACAGGGTTTGGATAACGAAAAACTGTTTTTT. V is TRBV2 and J is TRBJ1-4; 7 bases agree with TRBD1. The CDR3 runs 15 residues. Germline CDR1 is SNHLY and CDR2 is FYNNEI. Trimming cost V 4 bases and J 8 bases; bases outside gene matches: 10.

The CDR3 DNA is TGTGCCAGCAGTCCGGGACAGGGTATCCATTTCTCTGGAAACACCATATATTTT. Translated: CASSPGQGIHFSGNTIYF. This sequence joins TRBV2 and TRBJ1-3; TRBD1 matches 9 bases. The CDR3 consists of 18 residues. Germline V lookup: CDR1 SNHLY, CDR2 FYNNEI. V was pared by 5 bases and J by 0 bases, with 11 bases of the junction left unmatched.

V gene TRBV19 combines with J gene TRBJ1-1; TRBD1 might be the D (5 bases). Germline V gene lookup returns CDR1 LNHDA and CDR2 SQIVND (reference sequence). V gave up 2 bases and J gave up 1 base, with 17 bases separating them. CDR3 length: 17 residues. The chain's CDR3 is CASSIFAGTEGNTEAFF. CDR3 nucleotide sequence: TGTGCCAGTAGTATATTCGCAGGGACGGAGGGGAACACTGAAGCTTTCTTT.

The CDR3 loop reads CASSARQGHSYEQYF. In DNA form, the CDR3 reads TGTGCCAGCTCAGCCCGACAGGGCCACTCCTACGAGCAGTACTTC. The gene calls are TRBV18 and TRBJ2-7; 7 positions match TRBD1. This CDR3 has 15 amino acids. Germline V gives CDR1 KGHSH, CDR2 LQKENI. V dropped 5 bases and J dropped 0; count of bases not matched to a gene: 7.

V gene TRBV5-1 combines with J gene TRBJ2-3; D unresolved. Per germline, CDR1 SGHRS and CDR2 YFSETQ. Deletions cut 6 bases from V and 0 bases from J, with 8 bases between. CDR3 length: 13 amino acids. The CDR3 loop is CASNSPSTDTQYF. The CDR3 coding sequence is TGCGCCAGCAACTCCCCTAGCACAGATACGCAGTATTTT.

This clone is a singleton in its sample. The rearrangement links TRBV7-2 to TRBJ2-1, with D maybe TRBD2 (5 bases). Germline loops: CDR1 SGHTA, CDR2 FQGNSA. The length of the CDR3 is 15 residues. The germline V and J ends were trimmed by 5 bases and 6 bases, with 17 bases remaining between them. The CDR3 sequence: CASSLLASVGNEQFF. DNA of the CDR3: TGTGCCAGCAGCCTATTAGCGTCTGTGGGCAATGAGCAGTTCTTC.

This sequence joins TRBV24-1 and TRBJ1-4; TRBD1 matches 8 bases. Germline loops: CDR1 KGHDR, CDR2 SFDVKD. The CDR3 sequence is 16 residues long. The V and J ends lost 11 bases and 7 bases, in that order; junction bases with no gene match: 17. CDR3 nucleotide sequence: TGTGCCATCCCAGCGGACAGGGAGCAAATAAGTGAAAAACTGTTTTTT. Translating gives CAIPADREQISEKLFF.

The CDR3 DNA follows: TGTGCCAGCAGCCGTTTAGGGCTAGCGGGTTCCAATGAGCAGTTCTTC. Translating gives CASSRLGLAGSNEQFF. This chain joins TRBV14 and TRBJ2-1; 8 positions match TRBD2. The CDR3 consists of 16 residues. The germline V gene encodes CDR1 SGHDN and CDR2 FVKESK. After removal of 4 bases from V and 6 bases from J, the junction contained 11 bases not matched to a gene.

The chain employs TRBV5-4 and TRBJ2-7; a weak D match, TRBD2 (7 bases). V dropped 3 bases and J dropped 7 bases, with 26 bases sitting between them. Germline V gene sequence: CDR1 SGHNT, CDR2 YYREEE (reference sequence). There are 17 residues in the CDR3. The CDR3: CASSSGGAGARRGEQYF. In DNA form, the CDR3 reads TGTGCCAGCAGCTCCGGAGGGGCGGGGGCGCGAAGAGGGGAGCAGTACTTC.

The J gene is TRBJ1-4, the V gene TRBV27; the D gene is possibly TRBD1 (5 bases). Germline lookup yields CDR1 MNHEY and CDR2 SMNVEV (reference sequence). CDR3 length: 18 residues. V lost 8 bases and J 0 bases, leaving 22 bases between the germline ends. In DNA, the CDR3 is TGTGCCAGCGCCCCCAGGGTCACCTTAATTGCAACTAATGAAAAACTGTTTTTT. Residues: CASAPRVTLIATNEKLFF.

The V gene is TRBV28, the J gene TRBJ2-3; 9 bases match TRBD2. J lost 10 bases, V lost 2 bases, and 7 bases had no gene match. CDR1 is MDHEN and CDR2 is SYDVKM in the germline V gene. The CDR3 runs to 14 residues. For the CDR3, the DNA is TGTGCCAGCAGTTTACTAGCGGGGACTTCACCGCAGTATTTT. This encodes CASSLLAGTSPQYF. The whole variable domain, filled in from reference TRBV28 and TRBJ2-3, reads DVKVTQSSRYLVKRTGEKVFLECVQDMDHENMFWYRQDPGLGLRLIYFSYDVKMKEKGDIPEGYSVSREKKERFSLILESASTNQTSMYLCASSLLAGTSPQYFGPGTRLTVL.

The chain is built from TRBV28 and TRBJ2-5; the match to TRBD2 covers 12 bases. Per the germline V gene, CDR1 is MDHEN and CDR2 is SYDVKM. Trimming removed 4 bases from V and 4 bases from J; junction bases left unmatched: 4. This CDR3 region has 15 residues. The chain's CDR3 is CASSSAGLAGETQYF. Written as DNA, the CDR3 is TGTGCCAGCAGTTCTGCGGGACTAGCGGGAGAGACCCAGTACTTC.

In DNA form, the CDR3 reads TGTGCCAGCAGTGAGTCACGGGGGGGCACAGATACGCAGTATTTT. This translates into CASSESRGGTDTQYF. V is TRBV6-1 and J is TRBJ2-3, with 7 bases aligning to TRBD2. Per the germline V gene, CDR1 is MNHNS and CDR2 is SASEGT. The CDR3 covers 15 residues. V gave up 3 bases and J gave up 1 base; unmatched junction bases: 4.

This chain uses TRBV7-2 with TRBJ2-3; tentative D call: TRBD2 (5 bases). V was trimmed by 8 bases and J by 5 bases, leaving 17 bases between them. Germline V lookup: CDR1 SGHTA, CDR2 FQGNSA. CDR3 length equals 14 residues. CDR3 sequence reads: CASAPLGVGDTQYF. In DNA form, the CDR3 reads TGTGCCAGCGCCCCTTTGGGAGTGGGAGATACGCAGTATTTT.

The CDR3 loop is CASSQVRDRDYEQYF. The CDR3 DNA is TGCGCCAGCAGCCAAGTCAGGGACAGGGACTACGAGCAGTACTTC. V is TRBV4-1 and J is TRBJ2-7; 9 nucleotides agree with TRBD1. Germline assignment: CDR1 MGHRA and CDR2 YSYEKL. The CDR3 runs to 15 residues. J gave up 3 bases and V 1 base, and 4 bases lay outside the gene matches.

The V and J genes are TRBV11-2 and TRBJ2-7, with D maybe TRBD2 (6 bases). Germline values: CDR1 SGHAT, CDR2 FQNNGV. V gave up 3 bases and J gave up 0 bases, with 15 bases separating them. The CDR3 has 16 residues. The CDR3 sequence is CASSFAGTPSSYEQYF. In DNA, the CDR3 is TGTGCCAGCAGCTTCGCCGGGACTCCGAGCTCCTACGAGCAGTACTTC.

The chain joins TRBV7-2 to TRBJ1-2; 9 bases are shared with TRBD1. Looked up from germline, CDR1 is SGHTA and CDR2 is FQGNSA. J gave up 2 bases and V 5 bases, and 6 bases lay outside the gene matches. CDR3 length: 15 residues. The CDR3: CASSARDRANYGYTF. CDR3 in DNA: TGTGCCAGCAGCGCCCGGGACAGGGCAAACTATGGCTACACCTTC.

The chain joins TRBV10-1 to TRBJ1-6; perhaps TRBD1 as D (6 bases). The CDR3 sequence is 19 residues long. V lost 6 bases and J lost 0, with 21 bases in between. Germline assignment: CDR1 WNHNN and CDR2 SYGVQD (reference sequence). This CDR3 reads CASRVLGEGVISYNSPLHF. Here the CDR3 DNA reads TGCGCCAGCAGGGTGTTAGGTGAGGGGGTAATCTCCTATAATTCACCCCTCCACTTT.